The present entry profiles one T cell receptor (beta chain) with its context. Its antigen is not known. A much more abundant neighbour one base away suggests this may be a read error. This sample was included in a study of molecular identifiers for immune sequencing clone quantification. The study, taken as a whole, reports: Spiked-in Jurkat TCR RNA corresponding to one cell was reported as detectable against 990,000 or so naive cells.

Germline CDR1 reads LGHNA; CDR2 reads YSLEER. The CDR3 runs 15 residues. Via MiXCR, TCRdb re-called the PCR reads, giving one row per CDR3 protein. Of nearly 650,000 distinct CDR3 sequences in the sample, about 25% were seen once. This sequence originates from a human donor in good health. Some libraries in this study had Jurkat cell RNA spiked in. The specimen was naive CD8+ T cells from blood, with Jurkat cell RNA spiked in. Subset specified: FACS-sorted CD8+CD4-CCR7+CD45RA+ naive T cells. V gene TRBV4-3 combines with J gene TRBJ2-3; 9 nucleotides align to TRBD1. In DNA form, the CDR3 reads TGCGCCAGCAGCCAATACAGGGGGCTCGTAGATATGCAGTATTTT. Protein product: CASSQYRGLVDMQYF.